The rows below give T cell receptor beta chains drawn from one sample of a study of blood T cell repertoires in COVID-19. Generated by immunoSEQ multiplex PCR, the TCRdb table keeps only in-frame clones and is missing some. Among roughly 340,000 clones, about 90% were seen once, and the ten largest hold nearly 6.5%. What was sequenced was peripheral blood. The receptors derive from a woman between 45 and 60 years old with COVID-19, enrolled during active disease. The CDR3 runs from the conserved cysteine through the conserved F or W. The D gene is left open where the match is weak. Some rows mark clone size as missing; the rest say once, few, many or name a class of expanded clone.

clone size | J gene | CDR3 length | V gene | D gene | CDR3 DNA | CDR3 protein
. | TRBJ1-2 | 15 | TRBV11-1 | TRBD1 | TGTGCCAGCAGCATAACCGGGACAGGGGTTTCTGGCTACACCTTC | CASSITGTGVSGYTF
. | TRBJ2-7 | 14 | TRBV6-6 | . | TGTGCCAGCAGTTACGCGGGGCCTCGCTACGAGCAGTACTTC | CASSYAGPRYEQYF
few | TRBJ1-5 | 16 | TRBV7-2 | . | TGTGCCAGCAGCGCGGTGGAACGGGGAGGCCATCAGCCCCAGCATTTT | CASSAVERGGHQPQHF
. | TRBJ2-7 | 17 | TRBV7-2 | TRBD2 | TGTGCCAGCAGCGCCCCGGGACTAGCGGGAGCGCTCTACGAGCAGTACTTC | CASSAPGLAGALYEQYF
. | TRBJ2-1 | 16 | TRBV10-1 | TRBD2 | TGCGCCAGCAGTGATGGAGCGGGAGCGTCCTACAATGAGCAGTTCTTC | CASSDGAGASYNEQFF
. | TRBJ1-1 | 11 | TRBV6-6 | . | TGTGCCAGCGGCCCTGGGACAGAAGCTTTCTTT | CASGPGTEAFF
. | TRBJ2-7 | 20 | TRBV27 | TRBD2 | TGTGCCAGCAGTTACGCCCTACGCCCACTTCGAAGCGGGAGATTATACGAGCAGTACTTC | CASSYALRPLRSGRLYEQYF
. | TRBJ1-1 | 15 | TRBV21-1 | . | TGTGCCAGCAGCAAAGCGAGGCAGGGGAACACTGAAGCTTTCTTT | CASSKARQGNTEAFF
. | TRBJ2-1 | 15 | TRBV12-5 | TRBD1 | TGTGCTAGTGGTTTAGGGACAGGGGACCACAATGAGCAGTTCTTC | CASGLGTGDHNEQFF
. | TRBJ1-4 | 14 | TRBV30 | . | TGTGCCTGGAGCGAGGACATCGAGAATGAAAAACTGTTTTTT | CAWSEDIENEKLFF
. | TRBJ2-3 | 16 | TRBV9 | TRBD2 | TGTGCCAGCAGCCCTCGCGGGACTAGGAGCACAGATACGCAGTATTTT | CASSPRGTRSTDTQYF
. | TRBJ2-5 | 15 | TRBV6-1 | TRBD1 | TGTGCCAGCAGTGACCTTGGGACAGCGTTAGAGACCCAGTACTTC | CASSDLGTALETQYF
. | TRBJ1-2 | 13 | TRBV3-1/TRBV3-2 | . | TGTGCCAGCAGCCAAGATCAGGCAGCCGGGAAACGCTTC | CASSQDQAAGKRF
. | TRBJ2-1 | 13 | TRBV6-5 | . | TGTGCCAGTACAAGGGGCTCCTACAATGAGCAGTTCTTC | CASTRGSYNEQFF
. | TRBJ1-5 | 12 | TRBV4-1 | . | TGCGCCAGCAGTCAGGTTAATCAGCCCCAGCATTTT | CASSQVNQPQHF
. | TRBJ2-3 | 14 | TRBV4-1 | . | TGCGCCAGCAGCCCAGTGGGGCGCTCAGATACGCAGTATTTT | CASSPVGRSDTQYF
. | TRBJ1-2 | 12 | TRBV7-9 | . | TGTGCCAGCAGCACAGGGAACTATGGCTACACCTTC | CASSTGNYGYTF
. | TRBJ2-7 | 15 | TRBV6-5 | TRBD2 | TGTGCCAGCAGTTACTCGTCGGGAGGGCCGTACGAGCAGTACTTC | CASSYSSGGPYEQYF
. | TRBJ2-3 | 13 | TRBV27 | . | TGTGCCTCAATGACAACCCCCACAGATACGCAGTATTTT | CASMTTPTDTQYF
once | TRBJ2-5 | 14 | TRBV30 | TRBD1 | TGTGCCTGGAGAGGGGACAGAGGGCAAGAGACCCAGTACTTC | CAWRGDRGQETQYF
. | TRBJ2-2 | 17 | TRBV24-1 | . | TGTGCCACCAGTGATCCGCCGCCGGGTGACAACACCGGGGAGCTGTTTTTT | CATSDPPPGDNTGELFF
. | TRBJ1-2 | 12 | TRBV7-9 | TRBD1 | TGTGCCAGCAGCTTGGGACAGGGGGCCTACACCTTC | CASSLGQGAYTF
. | TRBJ2-2 | 19 | TRBV7-3 | TRBD2 | TGTGCCAGCAGCTCCCATCTTACTAGCGGATACGCGAACACCGGGGAGCTGTTTTTT | CASSSHLTSGYANTGELFF
once | TRBJ1-5 | 14 | TRBV19 | . | TGTGCCAGTATGCCGTCGACAGCCCAAAAGCCCCAGCATTTT | CASMPSTAQKPQHF